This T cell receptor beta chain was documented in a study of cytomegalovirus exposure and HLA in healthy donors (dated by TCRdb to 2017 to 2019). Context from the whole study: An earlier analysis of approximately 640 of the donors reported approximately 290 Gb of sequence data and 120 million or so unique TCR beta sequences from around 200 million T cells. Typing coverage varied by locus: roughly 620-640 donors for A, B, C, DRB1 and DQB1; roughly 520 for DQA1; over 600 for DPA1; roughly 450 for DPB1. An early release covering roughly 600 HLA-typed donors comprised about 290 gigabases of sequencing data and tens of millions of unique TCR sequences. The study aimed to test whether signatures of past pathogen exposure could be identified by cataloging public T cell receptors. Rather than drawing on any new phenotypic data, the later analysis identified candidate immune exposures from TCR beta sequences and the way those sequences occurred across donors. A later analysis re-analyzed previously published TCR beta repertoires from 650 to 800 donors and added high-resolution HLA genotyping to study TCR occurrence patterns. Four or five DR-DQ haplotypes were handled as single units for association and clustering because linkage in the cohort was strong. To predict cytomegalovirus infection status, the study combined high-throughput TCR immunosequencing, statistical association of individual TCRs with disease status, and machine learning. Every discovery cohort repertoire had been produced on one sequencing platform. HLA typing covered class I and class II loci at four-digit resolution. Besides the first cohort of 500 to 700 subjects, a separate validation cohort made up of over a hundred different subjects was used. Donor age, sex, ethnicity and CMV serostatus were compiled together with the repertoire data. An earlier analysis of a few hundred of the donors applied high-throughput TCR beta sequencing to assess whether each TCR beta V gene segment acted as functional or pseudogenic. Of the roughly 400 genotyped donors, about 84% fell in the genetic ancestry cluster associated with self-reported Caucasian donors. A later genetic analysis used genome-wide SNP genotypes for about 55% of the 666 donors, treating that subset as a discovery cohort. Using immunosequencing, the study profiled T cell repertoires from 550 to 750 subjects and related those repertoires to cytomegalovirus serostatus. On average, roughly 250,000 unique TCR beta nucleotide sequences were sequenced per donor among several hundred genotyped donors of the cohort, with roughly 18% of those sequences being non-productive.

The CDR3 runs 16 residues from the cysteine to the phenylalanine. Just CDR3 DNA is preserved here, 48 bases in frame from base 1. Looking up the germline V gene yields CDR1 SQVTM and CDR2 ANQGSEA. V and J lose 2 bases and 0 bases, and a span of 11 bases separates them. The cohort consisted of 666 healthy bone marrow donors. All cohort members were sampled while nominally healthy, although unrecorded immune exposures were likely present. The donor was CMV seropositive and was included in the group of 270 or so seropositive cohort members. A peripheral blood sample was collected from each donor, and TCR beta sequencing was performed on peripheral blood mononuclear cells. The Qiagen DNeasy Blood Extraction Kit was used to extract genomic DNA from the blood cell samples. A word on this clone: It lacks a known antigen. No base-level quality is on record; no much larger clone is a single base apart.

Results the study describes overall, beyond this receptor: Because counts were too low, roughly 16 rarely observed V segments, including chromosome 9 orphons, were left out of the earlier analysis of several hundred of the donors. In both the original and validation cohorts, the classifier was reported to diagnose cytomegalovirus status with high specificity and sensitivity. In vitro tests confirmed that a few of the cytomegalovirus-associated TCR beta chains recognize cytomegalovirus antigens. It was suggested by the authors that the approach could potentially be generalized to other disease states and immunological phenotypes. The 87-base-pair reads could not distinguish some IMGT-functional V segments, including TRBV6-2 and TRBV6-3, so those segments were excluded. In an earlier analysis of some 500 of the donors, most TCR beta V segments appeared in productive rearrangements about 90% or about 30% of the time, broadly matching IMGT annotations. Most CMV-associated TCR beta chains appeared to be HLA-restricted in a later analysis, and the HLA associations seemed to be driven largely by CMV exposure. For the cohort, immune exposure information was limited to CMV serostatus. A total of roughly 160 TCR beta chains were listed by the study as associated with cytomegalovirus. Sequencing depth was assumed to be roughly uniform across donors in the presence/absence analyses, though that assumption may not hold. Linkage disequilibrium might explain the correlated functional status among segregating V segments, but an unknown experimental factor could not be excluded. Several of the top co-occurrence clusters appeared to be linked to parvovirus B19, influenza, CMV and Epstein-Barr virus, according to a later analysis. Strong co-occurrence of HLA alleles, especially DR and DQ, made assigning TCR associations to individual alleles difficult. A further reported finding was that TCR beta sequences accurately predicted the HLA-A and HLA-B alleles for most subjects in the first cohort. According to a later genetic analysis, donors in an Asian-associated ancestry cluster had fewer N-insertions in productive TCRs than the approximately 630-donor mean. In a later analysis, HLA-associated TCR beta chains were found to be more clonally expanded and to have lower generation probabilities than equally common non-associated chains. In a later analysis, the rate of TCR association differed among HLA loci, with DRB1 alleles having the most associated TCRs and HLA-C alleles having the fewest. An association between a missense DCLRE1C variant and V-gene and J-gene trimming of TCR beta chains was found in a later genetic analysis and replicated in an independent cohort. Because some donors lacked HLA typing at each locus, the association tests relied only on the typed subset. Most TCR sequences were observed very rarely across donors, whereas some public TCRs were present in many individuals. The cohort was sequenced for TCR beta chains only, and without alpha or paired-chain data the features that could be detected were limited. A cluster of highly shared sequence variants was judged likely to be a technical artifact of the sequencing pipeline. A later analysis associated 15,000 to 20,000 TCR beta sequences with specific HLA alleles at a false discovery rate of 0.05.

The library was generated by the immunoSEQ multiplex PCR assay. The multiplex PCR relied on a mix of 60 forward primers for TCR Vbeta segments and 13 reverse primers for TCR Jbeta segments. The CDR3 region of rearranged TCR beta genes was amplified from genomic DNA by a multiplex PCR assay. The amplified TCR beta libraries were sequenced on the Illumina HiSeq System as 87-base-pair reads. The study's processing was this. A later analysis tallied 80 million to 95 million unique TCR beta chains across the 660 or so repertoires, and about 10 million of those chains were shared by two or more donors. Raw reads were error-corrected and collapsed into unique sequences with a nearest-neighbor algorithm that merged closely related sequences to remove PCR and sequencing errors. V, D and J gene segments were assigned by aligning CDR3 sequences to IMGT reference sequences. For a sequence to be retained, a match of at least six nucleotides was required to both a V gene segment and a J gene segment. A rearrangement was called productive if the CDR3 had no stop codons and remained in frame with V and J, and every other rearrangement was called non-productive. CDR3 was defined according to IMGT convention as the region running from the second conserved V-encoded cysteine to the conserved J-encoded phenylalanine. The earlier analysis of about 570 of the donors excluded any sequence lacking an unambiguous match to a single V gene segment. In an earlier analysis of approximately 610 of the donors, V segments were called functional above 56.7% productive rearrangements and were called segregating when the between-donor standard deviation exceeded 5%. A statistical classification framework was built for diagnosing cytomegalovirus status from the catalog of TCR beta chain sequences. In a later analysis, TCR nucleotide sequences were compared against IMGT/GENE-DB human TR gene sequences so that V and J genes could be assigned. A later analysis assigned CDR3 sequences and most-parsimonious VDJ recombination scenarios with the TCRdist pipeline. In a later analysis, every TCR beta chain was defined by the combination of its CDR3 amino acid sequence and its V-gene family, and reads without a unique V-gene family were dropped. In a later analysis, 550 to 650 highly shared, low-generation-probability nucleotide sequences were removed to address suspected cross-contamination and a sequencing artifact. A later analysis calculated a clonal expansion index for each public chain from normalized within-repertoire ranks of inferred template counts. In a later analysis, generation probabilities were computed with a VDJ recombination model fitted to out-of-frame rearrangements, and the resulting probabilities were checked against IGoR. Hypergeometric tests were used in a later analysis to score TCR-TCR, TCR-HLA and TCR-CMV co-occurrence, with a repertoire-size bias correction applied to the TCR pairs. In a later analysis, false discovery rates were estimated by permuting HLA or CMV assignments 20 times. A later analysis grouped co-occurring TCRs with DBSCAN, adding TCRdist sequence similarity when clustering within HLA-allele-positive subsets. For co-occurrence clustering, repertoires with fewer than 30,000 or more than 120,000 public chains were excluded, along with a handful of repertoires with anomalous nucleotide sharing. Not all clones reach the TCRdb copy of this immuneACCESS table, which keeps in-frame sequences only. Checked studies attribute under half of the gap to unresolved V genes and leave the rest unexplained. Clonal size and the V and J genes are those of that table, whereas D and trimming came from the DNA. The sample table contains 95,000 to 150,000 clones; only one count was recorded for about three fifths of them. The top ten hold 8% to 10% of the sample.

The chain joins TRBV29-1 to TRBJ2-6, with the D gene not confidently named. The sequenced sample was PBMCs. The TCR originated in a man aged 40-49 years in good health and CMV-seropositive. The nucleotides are TGCAGCGTTGAATTTGTGACTCTCTCTGGGGCCAACGTCCTGACTTTC. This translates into CSVEFVTLSGANVLTF.